This TCR beta chain was obtained from a study of cytomegalovirus exposure and HLA in healthy donors. For the study at large: A data release that came early held approximately 92 million unique TCRs from HLA-typed donors. Study results and limitations: Generally TCR sequences proved uncommon, though certain public TCRs appeared in numerous donors.

Amplification used 60 Vbeta primers and 13 Jbeta primers. Here immunoSEQ multiplex PCR was the method, and the copy in TCRdb shows in-frame clones only, minus some. This repertoire shows roughly 290,000 clones, about 87% found once; its top ten account for roughly 2%. V was shortened by 5 bases and J by 8 bases, with 13 bases between the two germline ends. Germline-derived CDR1 and CDR2 are GTSNPN and SVGIG (reference sequence). The CDR3 has 12 residues. Note on this clone: Its antigen is not known.

The receptor comes from a woman between 18 and 29 years old in good health and CMV-seronegative. What was sequenced was PBMCs. The chain couples TRBV30 to TRBJ2-1; D gene uncertain. This CDR3 is CAWGRVADEQFF. In nucleotides, the CDR3 is TGTGCCTGGGGTCGGGTAGCCGATGAGCAGTTCTTC. Using reference TRBV30 and TRBJ2-1 for the parts outside the CDR3, the full variable domain is SQTIHQWPATLVQPVGSPLSLECTVEGTSNPNLYWYRQAAGRGLQLLFYSVGIGQISSEVPQNLSASRPQDRQFILSSKKLLLSDSGFYLCAWGRVADEQFFGPGTRLTVL.